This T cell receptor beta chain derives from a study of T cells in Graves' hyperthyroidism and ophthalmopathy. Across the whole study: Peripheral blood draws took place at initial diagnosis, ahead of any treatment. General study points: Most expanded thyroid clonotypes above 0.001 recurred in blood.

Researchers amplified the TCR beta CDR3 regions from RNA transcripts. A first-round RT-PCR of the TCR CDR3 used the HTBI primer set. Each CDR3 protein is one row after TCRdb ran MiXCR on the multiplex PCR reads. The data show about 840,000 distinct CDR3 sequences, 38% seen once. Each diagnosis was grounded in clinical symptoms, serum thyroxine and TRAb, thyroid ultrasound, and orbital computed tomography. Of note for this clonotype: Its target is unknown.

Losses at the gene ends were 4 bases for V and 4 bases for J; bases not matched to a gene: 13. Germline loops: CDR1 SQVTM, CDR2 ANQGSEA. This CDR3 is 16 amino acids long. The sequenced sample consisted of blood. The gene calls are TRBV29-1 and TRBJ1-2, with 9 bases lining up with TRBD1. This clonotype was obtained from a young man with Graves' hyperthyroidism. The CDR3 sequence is CSVVWATGGDAYGYTF. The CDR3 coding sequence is TGCAGCGTTGTGTGGGCCACAGGGGGCGATGCCTATGGCTACACCTTC.